This T cell receptor (beta chain) comes out of a study of shared clonotypes between healthy human individuals. Clones were sequenced by immunoSEQ multiplex PCR, and TCRdb holds only the in-frame ones, with some missing. Among over 2,000,000 clones listed, approximately 92% were seen once. Germline V gene sequence: CDR1 SGHAT, CDR2 FQDESV (reference sequence). V lost 5 bases, J lost 4 bases, and 9 bases lay in between. The CDR3 has 12 amino acids. Naive CD8 populations comprised CD45RO-negative cells positively selected for CCR7, excluding terminally differentiated effector memory CD45RA+ cells. The V call is TRBV11-1, the J call TRBJ2-7, with D tentatively TRBD1 (6 bases). This clonotype was obtained from a young man in good health. Some clones in this sample may be carry-over from other donors' samples. The sequenced material came from naive CD8+ T cells from PBMCs. The CDR3 DNA reads TGTGCCAGCAGCGTGGACAGATACGAGCAGTACTTC. Amino acid sequence: CASSVDRYEQYF. The full variable domain, in which reference TRBV11-1 and TRBJ2-7 provide the parts outside the CDR3, is EAEVAQSPRYKITEKSQAVAFWCDPISGHATLYWYRQILGQGPELLVQFQDESVVDDSQLPKDRFSAERLKGVDSTLKIQPAELGDSAMYLCASSVDRYEQYFGPGTRLTVT.